This entry is about one T cell receptor (beta chain). What it binds is unknown. Germline assignment: CDR1 LNHDA and CDR2 SQIVND (reference sequence). The CDR3 sequence is 14 residues long. Trimming cost V 3 bases and J 9 bases; bases outside gene matches: 3. The sample belongs to a study of OX40 agonist ivuxolimab in advanced cancers. The repertoire was sequenced with immunoSEQ multiplex PCR; TCRdb's copy has only in-frame clones and lacks some. The sample lists over 80,000 clones; about 86% were seen once. Broader study findings: Averaged across samples, CD8+ T cells carried more expanded clones than CD4+ did. Clones of CD4+ and CD8+ blood T cells grew by week 6 at doses of 0.1 to 3.0 mg/kg.

This TCR was sampled from an adult with an advanced solid tumor such as melanoma, head and neck, liver or kidney cancer. The sequences come from CD4+ or CD8+ T cells sorted from blood, collected in a trial of the OX40 agonist ivuxolimab. The chain has TRBV19 and TRBJ1-6; 9 nucleotides align to TRBD1. The CDR3: CASSIRDRVSPLHF. CDR3 DNA sequence: TGTGCCAGTAGTATTCGGGACAGGGTTTCACCCCTCCACTTT.